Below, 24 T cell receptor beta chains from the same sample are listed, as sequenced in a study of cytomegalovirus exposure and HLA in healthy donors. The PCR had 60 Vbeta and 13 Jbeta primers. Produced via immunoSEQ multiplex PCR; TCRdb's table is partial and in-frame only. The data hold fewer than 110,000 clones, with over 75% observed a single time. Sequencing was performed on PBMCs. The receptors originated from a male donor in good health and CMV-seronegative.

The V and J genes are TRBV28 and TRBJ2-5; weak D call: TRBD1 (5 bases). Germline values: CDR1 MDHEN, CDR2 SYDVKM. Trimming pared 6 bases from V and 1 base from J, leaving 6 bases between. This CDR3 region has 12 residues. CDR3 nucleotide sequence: TGTGCCAGCAGGCAGGGCCAAGAGACCCAGTACTTC. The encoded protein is CASRQGQETQYF.

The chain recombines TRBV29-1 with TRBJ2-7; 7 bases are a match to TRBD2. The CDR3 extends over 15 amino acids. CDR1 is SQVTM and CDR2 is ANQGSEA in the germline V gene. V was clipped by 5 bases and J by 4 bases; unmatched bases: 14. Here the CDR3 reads CSVYPREGQRYEQYF. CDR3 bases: TGCAGCGTTTACCCAAGGGAGGGGCAAAGGTACGAGCAGTACTTC.

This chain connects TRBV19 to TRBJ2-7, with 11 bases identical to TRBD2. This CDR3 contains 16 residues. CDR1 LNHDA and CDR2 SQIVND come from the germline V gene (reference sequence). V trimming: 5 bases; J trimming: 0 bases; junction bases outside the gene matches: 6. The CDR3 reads CASSPLGLAGSYEQYF. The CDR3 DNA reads TGTGCCAGTAGTCCCCTAGGACTAGCGGGCTCCTACGAGCAGTACTTC.

The CDR3 is CASSLQGQGEAFF. The CDR3 region has the DNA TGTGCCAGCAGCCTACAGGGGCAGGGGGAAGCTTTCTTT. The rearrangement joins TRBV6-1 to TRBJ1-1; 7 bases align to TRBD1. This CDR3 is 13 amino acids long. CDR1 and CDR2 (germline): MNHNS, SASEGT. The V and J ends lost 6 bases and 8 bases, in that order; junction bases with no gene match: 9.

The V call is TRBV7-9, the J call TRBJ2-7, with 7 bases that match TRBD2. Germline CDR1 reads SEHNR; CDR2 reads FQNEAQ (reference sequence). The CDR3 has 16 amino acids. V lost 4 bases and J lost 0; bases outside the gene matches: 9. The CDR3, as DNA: TGTGCCAGCAGCTATAGTGAGCGGGACTACTCCTACGAGCAGTACTTC. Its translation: CASSYSERDYSYEQYF.

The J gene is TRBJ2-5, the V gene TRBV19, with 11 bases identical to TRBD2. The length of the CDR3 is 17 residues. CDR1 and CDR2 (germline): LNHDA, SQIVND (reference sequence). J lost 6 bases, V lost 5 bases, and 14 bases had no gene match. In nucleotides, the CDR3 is TGTGCCAGTAGTCCCAGCGGGTCTGGGACTAGCGGTCAGACCCAGTACTTC. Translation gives CASSPSGSGTSGQTQYF.

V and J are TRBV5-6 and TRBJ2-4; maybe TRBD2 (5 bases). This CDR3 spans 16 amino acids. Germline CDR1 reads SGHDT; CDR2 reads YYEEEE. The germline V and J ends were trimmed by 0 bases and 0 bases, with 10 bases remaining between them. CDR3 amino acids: CASSLEGELAKNIQYF. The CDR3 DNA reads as TGTGCCAGCAGCTTGGAGGGAGAACTAGCCAAAAACATTCAGTACTTC.

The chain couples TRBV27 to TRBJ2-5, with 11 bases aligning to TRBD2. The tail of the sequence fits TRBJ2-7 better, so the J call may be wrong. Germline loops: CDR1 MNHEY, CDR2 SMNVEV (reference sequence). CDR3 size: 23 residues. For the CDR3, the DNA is TGTGCCAGCAGTCCAAACCCACGCAGACAGGGGCGAACTAGCGGGAGAGTCTCCTACGAGCAGTACTTC. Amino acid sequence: CASSPNPRRQGRTSGRVSYEQYF.

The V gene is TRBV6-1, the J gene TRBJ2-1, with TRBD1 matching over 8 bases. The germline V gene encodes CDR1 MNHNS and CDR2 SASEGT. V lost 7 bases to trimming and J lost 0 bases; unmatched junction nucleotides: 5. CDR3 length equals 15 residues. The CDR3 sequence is CASIQTGVSYNEQFF. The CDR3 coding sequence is TGTGCCAGCATTCAGACAGGGGTCTCCTACAATGAGCAGTTCTTC.

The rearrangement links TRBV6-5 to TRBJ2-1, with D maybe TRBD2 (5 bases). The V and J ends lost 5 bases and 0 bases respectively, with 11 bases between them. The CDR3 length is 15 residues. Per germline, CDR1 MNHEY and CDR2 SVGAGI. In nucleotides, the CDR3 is TGTGCCAGCAGTGCCCTGGGGAGCTCCTACAATGAGCAGTTCTTC. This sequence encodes CASSALGSSYNEQFF.

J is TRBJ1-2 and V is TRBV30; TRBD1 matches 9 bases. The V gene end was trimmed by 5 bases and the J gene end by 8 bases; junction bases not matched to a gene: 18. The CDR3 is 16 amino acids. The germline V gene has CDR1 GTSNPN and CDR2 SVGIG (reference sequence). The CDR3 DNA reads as TGTGCCTGGGCTAAGATAGGGGGACAGGGAGGAAGAGGCTACACCTTC. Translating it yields CAWAKIGGQGGRGYTF.

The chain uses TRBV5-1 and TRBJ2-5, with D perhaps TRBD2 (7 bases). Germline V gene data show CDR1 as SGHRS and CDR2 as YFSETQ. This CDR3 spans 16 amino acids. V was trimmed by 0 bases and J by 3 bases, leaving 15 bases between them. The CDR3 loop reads CASSLAAGAGKETQYF. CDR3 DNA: TGCGCCAGCAGCTTGGCCGCGGGGGCGGGAAAAGAGACCCAGTACTTC. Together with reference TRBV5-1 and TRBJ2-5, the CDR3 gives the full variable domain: KAGVTQTPRYLIKTRGQQVTLSCSPISGHRSVSWYQQTPGQGLQFLFEYFSETQRNKGNFPGRFSGRQFSNSRSEMNVSTLELGDSALYLCASSLAAGAGKETQYFGPGTRLLVL.

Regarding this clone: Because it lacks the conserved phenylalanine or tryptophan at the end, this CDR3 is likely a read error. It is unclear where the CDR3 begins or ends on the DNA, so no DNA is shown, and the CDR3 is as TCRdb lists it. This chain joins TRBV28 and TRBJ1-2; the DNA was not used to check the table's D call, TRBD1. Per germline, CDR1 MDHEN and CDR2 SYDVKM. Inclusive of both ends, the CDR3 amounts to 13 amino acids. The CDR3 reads CASSLPPGQFPLL.

CDR3 protein: CASSQEQGAYEQYF. In nucleotides, the CDR3 is TGTGCCAGCAGCCAAGAACAGGGTGCCTACGAGCAGTACTTC. This chain joins TRBV14 and TRBJ2-5; TRBD1 might be the D (6 bases). The J call may be incorrect, as the DNA end agrees better with TRBJ2-7. Germline CDR1 is SGHDN and CDR2 is FVKESK. This CDR3 spans 14 amino acids.

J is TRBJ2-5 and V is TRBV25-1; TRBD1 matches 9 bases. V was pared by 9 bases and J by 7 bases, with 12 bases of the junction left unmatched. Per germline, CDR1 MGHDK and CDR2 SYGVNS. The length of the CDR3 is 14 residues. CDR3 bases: TGTGCCAGGCCCGCGGACAGGGGAAAGGGGACCCAGTACTTC. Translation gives CARPADRGKGTQYF.

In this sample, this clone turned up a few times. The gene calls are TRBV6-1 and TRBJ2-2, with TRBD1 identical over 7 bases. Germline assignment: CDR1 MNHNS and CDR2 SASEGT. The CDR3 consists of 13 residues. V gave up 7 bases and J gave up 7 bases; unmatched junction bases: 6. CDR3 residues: CASKITGDGELFF. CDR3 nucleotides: TGTGCCAGCAAAATCACAGGGGACGGGGAGCTGTTTTTT.

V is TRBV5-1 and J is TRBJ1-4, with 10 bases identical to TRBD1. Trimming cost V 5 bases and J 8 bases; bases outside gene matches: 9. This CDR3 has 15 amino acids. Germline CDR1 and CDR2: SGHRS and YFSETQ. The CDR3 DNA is TGCGCCAGCAGGTCGACAGGGGGCAGCTCGGAAAAACTGTTTTTT. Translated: CASRSTGGSSEKLFF.

CDR3 in DNA: TGTGCCAGTAGTCCTCGCTCAGGGAAGGCGAACACCATATATTTT. Encoded protein: CASSPRSGKANTIYF. V is TRBV19 and J is TRBJ1-3; a weak D match, TRBD1 (5 bases). Germline V gene lookup returns CDR1 LNHDA and CDR2 SQIVND (reference sequence). This CDR3 is built from 15 residues. Trimming left V 5 bases short and J 7 bases short, with 18 bases between.

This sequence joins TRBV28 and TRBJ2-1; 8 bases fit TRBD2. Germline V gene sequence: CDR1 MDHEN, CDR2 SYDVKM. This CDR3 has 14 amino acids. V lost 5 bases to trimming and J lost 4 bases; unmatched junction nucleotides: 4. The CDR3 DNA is TGTGCCAGCAGTGCGGGACTAGAATACAATGAGCAGTTCTTC. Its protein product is CASSAGLEYNEQFF.

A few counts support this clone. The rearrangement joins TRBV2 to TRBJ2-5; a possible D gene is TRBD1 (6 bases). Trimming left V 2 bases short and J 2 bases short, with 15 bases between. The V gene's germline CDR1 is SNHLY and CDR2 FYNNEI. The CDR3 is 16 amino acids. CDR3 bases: TGTGCCAGCAGTGAACCCCTCCGGACAGTACAAGAGACCCAGTACTTC. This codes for CASSEPLRTVQETQYF.

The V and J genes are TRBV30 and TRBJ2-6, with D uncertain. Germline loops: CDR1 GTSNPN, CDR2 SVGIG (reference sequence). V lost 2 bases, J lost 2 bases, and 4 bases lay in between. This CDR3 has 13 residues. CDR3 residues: CAWSFTGANVLTF. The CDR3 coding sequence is TGTGCCTGGAGTTTCACTGGGGCCAACGTCCTGACTTTC.

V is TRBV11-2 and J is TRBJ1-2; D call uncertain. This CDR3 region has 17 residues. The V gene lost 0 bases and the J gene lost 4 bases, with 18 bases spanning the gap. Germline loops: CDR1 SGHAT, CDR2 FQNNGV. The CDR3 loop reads CASSLDRVDLNPYGYTF. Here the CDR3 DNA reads TGTGCCAGCAGCTTAGATCGGGTGGATCTAAATCCCTATGGCTACACCTTC.

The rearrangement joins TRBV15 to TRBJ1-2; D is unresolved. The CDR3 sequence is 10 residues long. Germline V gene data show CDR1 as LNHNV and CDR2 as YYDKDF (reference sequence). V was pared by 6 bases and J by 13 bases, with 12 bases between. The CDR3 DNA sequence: TGTGCCACCAGGGACTGTTGGGGCACCTTC. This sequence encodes CATRDCWGTF.

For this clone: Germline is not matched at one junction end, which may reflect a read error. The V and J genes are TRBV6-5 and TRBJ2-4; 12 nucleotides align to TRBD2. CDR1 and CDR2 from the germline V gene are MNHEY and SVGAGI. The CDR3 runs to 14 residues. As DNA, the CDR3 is TGTGCCAGCAGGCTAGCGGGAGGGAAAAACATTCAGTGCTTC. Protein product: CASRLAGGKNIQCF.